A selection of T cell receptor beta chains follows, all from one sample in a study of PD-L1 blockade in urothelial cancer. Profiled with immunoSEQ multiplex PCR; TCRdb holds only in-frame clones, not every one. In the table there are approximately 32,000 clones, 82% of which are singletons. The sample here was PBMCs, taken around atezolizumab (anti-PD-L1) treatment. These receptors were obtained from a man aged 55 to 70 with urothelial cancer. The CDR3 runs from the conserved cysteine through the conserved F or W. D genes are given only for firm matches. A row's size may be missing; if present it is once, few, many or a size class.

CDR3: CASSQDSGAAFKNIQYF
DNA: TGCGCCAGCAGCCAAGATAGCGGGGCGGCGTTTAAAAACATTCAGTACTTC
size: .
J: TRBJ2-4
D: TRBD2
V: TRBV4-1

CDR3: CASSIVIPGESSYNSPLHF
DNA: TGTGCCAGTAGTATTGTAATTCCGGGAGAAAGCTCCTATAATTCACCCCTCCACTTT
size: .
J: TRBJ1-6
D: .
V: TRBV19

CDR3: CASSANLLDSLRSF
DNA: TGTGCCAGCAGCGCTAACTTACTGGACAGCCTTCGGTCCTTT
size: .
J: TRBJ1-6
D: .
V: TRBV6-1

CDR3: CASSLRRTALWSQYF
DNA: TGTGCCAGCAGCCTAAGACGGACTGCTCTATGGTCCCAGTACTTC
size: few
J: TRBJ2-5
D: .
V: TRBV21-1

CDR3: CASRPGGALNEQYF
DNA: TGTGCCAGCAGGCCGGGGGGCGCCCTTAACGAGCAGTACTTC
size: .
J: TRBJ2-7
D: .
V: TRBV28

CDR3: CAWSVAGNTGELFF
DNA: TGTGCCTGGAGTGTAGCGGGGAACACCGGGGAGCTGTTTTTT
size: .
J: TRBJ2-2
D: .
V: TRBV30

CDR3: CAWSAGLAGETQYF
DNA: TGTGCCTGGAGTGCGGGACTAGCGGGGGAGACCCAGTACTTC
size: .
J: TRBJ2-5
D: TRBD2
V: TRBV30

CDR3: CSAIRVRTQYF
DNA: TGCAGCGCCATAAGAGTGCGGACCCAGTACTTC
size: .
J: TRBJ2-5
D: .
V: TRBV29-1

CDR3: CASSPPTGSSNQPQHF
DNA: TGTGCCAGCAGCCCCCCGACAGGATCTAGCAATCAGCCCCAGCATTTT
size: .
J: TRBJ1-5
D: .
V: TRBV28

CDR3: CASSAGQGTYNEQFF
DNA: TGTGCCAGCAGCGCGGGACAGGGCACCTACAATGAGCAGTTCTTC
size: .
J: TRBJ2-1
D: TRBD1
V: TRBV2

CDR3: CSVESGGADTQYF
DNA: TGCAGCGTTGAATCGGGGGGCGCGGATACGCAGTATTTT
size: .
J: TRBJ2-3
D: .
V: TRBV29-1

CDR3: CASSLPRSEQFF
DNA: TGTGCCAGCAGCCTACCGAGGAGTGAGCAGTTCTTC
size: .
J: TRBJ2-1
D: .
V: TRBV5-4

CDR3: CASSLVSGATNEKLFF
DNA: TGTGCCAGCAGCTTAGTCTCCGGTGCAACTAATGAAAAACTGTTTTTT
size: medium-sized
J: TRBJ1-4
D: .
V: TRBV7-9

CDR3: CASSFIQGGETQYF
DNA: TGTGCCAGCAGTTTCATACAGGGGGGAGAGACCCAGTACTTC
size: .
J: TRBJ2-5
D: TRBD1
V: TRBV27

CDR3: CASSSLSGVSPLHF
DNA: TGTGCCAGCAGCTCACTCTCGGGGGTTTCACCCCTCCACTTT
size: .
J: TRBJ1-6
D: .
V: TRBV7-9

CDR3: CASSMTVNYGYTF
DNA: TGTGCCAGCAGTATGACAGTTAACTATGGCTACACCTTC
size: few
J: TRBJ1-2
D: .
V: TRBV6-1

CDR3: CASSSGEANEKLFF
DNA: TGTGCCAGCAGCTCGGGTGAAGCTAATGAAAAACTGTTTTTT
size: .
J: TRBJ1-4
D: .
V: TRBV5-4

CDR3: CASSLTTADRANYGYTF
DNA: TGTGCCAGCAGCCTTACCACAGCTGACAGGGCTAACTATGGCTACACCTTC
size: .
J: TRBJ1-2
D: TRBD1
V: TRBV13

CDR3: CSVVVQGISYEQYF
DNA: TGCAGCGTTGTAGTCCAGGGGATCTCCTACGAGCAGTACTTC
size: .
J: TRBJ2-7
D: .
V: TRBV29-1

CDR3: CASSPLTSGDNTDTQYF
DNA: TGTGCCAGCAGCCCGCTGACTAGCGGGGACAACACAGATACGCAGTATTTT
size: .
J: TRBJ2-3
D: TRBD2
V: TRBV7-9

CDR3: CASSAWTGSNEKLFF
DNA: TGCGCCAGCAGCGCCTGGACAGGGTCTAATGAAAAACTGTTTTTT
size: .
J: TRBJ1-4
D: TRBD1
V: TRBV5-1

CDR3: CASSYGRNTGELFF
DNA: TGTGCCAGCAGTTACGGGAGGAACACCGGGGAGCTGTTTTTT
size: .
J: TRBJ2-2
D: .
V: TRBV6-5

CDR3: CASSGERQGAITDTQYF
DNA: TGTGCCAGCAGCGGGGAGCGACAGGGGGCAATCACAGATACGCAGTATTTT
size: once
J: TRBJ2-3
D: TRBD1
V: TRBV27

CDR3: CASSLYSNQPQHF
DNA: TGTGCCAGCAGCTTGTATAGCAATCAGCCCCAGCATTTT
size: few
J: TRBJ1-5
D: .
V: TRBV5-6

CDR3: CASQDGLANEKLFF
DNA: TGTGCCAGCCAGGATGGACTCGCCAATGAAAAACTGTTTTTT
size: medium-sized
J: TRBJ1-4
D: .
V: TRBV2

CDR3: CASRPGGVRDGYTF
DNA: TGTGCCAGCAGACCTGGGGGGGTTAGGGATGGCTACACCTTC
size: .
J: TRBJ1-2
D: .
V: TRBV28

CDR3: CASSPNPRGGADTQYF
DNA: TGTGCCAGCTCACCGAACCCGCGAGGGGGCGCAGATACGCAGTATTTT
size: .
J: TRBJ2-3
D: TRBD1
V: TRBV18

CDR3: CASSRTPGISGNTIYF
DNA: TGTGCCAGCAGTCGAACGCCGGGGATCTCTGGAAACACCATATATTTT
size: few
J: TRBJ1-3
D: .
V: TRBV28

CDR3: CASSSTGNRHEQYF
DNA: TGTGCCAGCAGCTCCACAGGGAATCGCCACGAGCAGTACTTC
size: .
J: TRBJ2-7
D: .
V: TRBV11-1

CDR3: CASGGRQGRNQPQHF
DNA: TGTGCCAGCGGGGGTAGACAGGGCAGGAATCAGCCCCAGCATTTT
size: once
J: TRBJ1-5
D: .
V: TRBV21-1

CDR3: CASSFGGGAIETQYF
DNA: TGTGCCAGCAGTTTCGGCGGGGGGGCTATTGAGACCCAGTACTTC
size: few
J: TRBJ2-5
D: TRBD2
V: TRBV28

CDR3: CASSQTGFTDTQYF
DNA: TGTGCCAGCAGCCAGACAGGGTTCACAGATACGCAGTATTTT
size: .
J: TRBJ2-3
D: TRBD1
V: TRBV11-3

CDR3: CASRGTGFSTDTQYF
DNA: TGTGCCAGCAGGGGGACAGGGTTTAGCACAGATACGCAGTATTTT
size: .
J: TRBJ2-3
D: TRBD1
V: TRBV25-1

CDR3: CASSPQGREPQHF
DNA: TGTGCCAGCTCACCCCAAGGGAGGGAGCCCCAGCATTTT
size: .
J: TRBJ1-5
D: .
V: TRBV18

CDR3: CASSHHQQGSNTEAFF
DNA: TGCGCCAGCAGCCACCACCAACAGGGTTCGAACACTGAAGCTTTCTTT
size: .
J: TRBJ1-1
D: .
V: TRBV5-1

CDR3: CASSQDRGQDEKLFF
DNA: TGTGCCAGCAGCCAAGACAGGGGGCAGGATGAAAAACTGTTTTTT
size: few
J: TRBJ1-4
D: TRBD1
V: TRBV4-2

CDR3: CAVGEAGELFF
DNA: TGTGCCGTAGGGGAAGCCGGGGAGCTGTTTTTT
size: .
J: TRBJ2-2
D: .
V: TRBV28

CDR3: CASRLAGQVETQYF
DNA: TGTGCCAGCAGATTAGCGGGGCAGGTAGAGACCCAGTACTTC
size: .
J: TRBJ2-5
D: TRBD2
V: TRBV6-5

CDR3: CASSERGAGGSTDTQYF
DNA: TGTGCCAGCAGCGAGAGGGGGGCGGGAGGAAGCACAGATACGCAGTATTTT
size: once
J: TRBJ2-3
D: TRBD2
V: TRBV9

CDR3: CASTPGGDGSPLHF
DNA: TGTGCCAGCACCCCTGGGGGGGATGGGTCACCCCTCCACTTT
size: .
J: TRBJ1-6
D: .
V: TRBV6-1

CDR3: CASSTGVRQTQYF
DNA: TGTGCCAGCAGTACAGGGGTGCGGCAGACCCAGTACTTC
size: .
J: TRBJ2-5
D: TRBD1
V: TRBV6-5

CDR3: CASSPTPADPYEQYF
DNA: TGTGCCAGCTCACCCACCCCGGCGGATCCCTACGAGCAGTACTTC
size: .
J: TRBJ2-7
D: .
V: TRBV18

CDR3: CASSSGQGRTPLHF
DNA: TGTGCCAGCAGCTCGGGACAGGGGAGGACACCCCTCCACTTT
size: once
J: TRBJ1-6
D: TRBD1
V: TRBV14

CDR3: CASSLAQGTQYF
DNA: TGTGCCAGCAGCTTAGCACAGGGTACGCAGTATTTT
size: few
J: TRBJ2-3
D: .
V: TRBV13

CDR3: CASSALTGDTEAFF
DNA: TGTGCCAGTAGCGCACTCACAGGGGACACTGAAGCTTTCTTT
size: few
J: TRBJ1-1
D: TRBD1
V: TRBV9

CDR3: CASSVGLAVYEQYF
DNA: TGTGCCAGCAGCGTGGGACTAGCGGTCTACGAGCAGTACTTC
size: .
J: TRBJ2-7
D: TRBD2
V: TRBV11-1

CDR3: CASSFGGLAVRGGTQYF
DNA: TGTGCCAGCAGCTTCGGGGGACTAGCGGTCCGAGGGGGTACGCAGTATTTT
size: .
J: TRBJ2-3
D: TRBD2
V: TRBV5-6

CDR3: CASSSHGGGNYGYTF
DNA: TGTGCCAGCAGCTCCCACGGGGGGGGGAACTATGGCTACACCTTC
size: few
J: TRBJ1-2
D: .
V: TRBV7-3

CDR3: CASSSGEPMNTEAFF
DNA: TGTGCCAGCAGTTCAGGGGAACCTATGAACACTGAAGCTTTCTTT
size: .
J: TRBJ1-1
D: .
V: TRBV27